Following are 31 T cell receptor beta chains from one sample sequenced in a study of T cell responses to AZD1222 COVID-19 vaccine. TCRdb's copy holds only in-frame clones and misses some; the assay was immunoSEQ multiplex PCR. Altogether 110,000 to 150,000 clones are present, approximately 90% being singletons, with the ten largest covering about 2.1%. The starting material was peripheral blood, obtained on day 0 of AZD1222 vaccination. The receptors come from an adult in good health.

The V call is TRBV27, the J call TRBJ2-7; D might be TRBD1 (5 bases). V was cut by 4 bases and J by 1 base, with 14 bases left in between. The germline gives CDR1 MNHEY, CDR2 SMNVEV (reference sequence). The CDR3 is 15 residues long. In DNA form, the CDR3 reads TGTGCCAGCAGTTGGGCCCTCACAGGTTCCTACGAGCAGTACTTC. Protein product: CASSWALTGSYEQYF.

V gene TRBV18 combines with J gene TRBJ2-7; a possible D gene is TRBD2 (6 bases). CDR1 and CDR2 from the germline V gene are KGHSH and LQKENI. With 0 bases removed from V and 3 bases from J, the gap between germline ends came to 6 bases. The CDR3 is made up of 13 amino acids. The CDR3 reads CASSPPGGYEQYF. The CDR3 DNA is TGTGCCAGCTCACCACCGGGGGGCTACGAGCAGTACTTC.

The V and J genes are TRBV28 and TRBJ1-5; 10 bases align to TRBD1. J was trimmed by 7 bases and V by 4 bases; bases with no gene match: 10. In germline, CDR1 is MDHEN, CDR2 SYDVKM. This CDR3 has 16 amino acids. The CDR3 bases are TGTGCCAGCAGTTCCCGGACAGGGGGTAAGAGGCAGCCCCAGCATTTT. It codes for CASSSRTGGKRQPQHF.

The chain couples TRBV6-5 to TRBJ1-2; D uncertain. Trimming took 8 bases from V and 8 from J, leaving 18 bases between them. CDR1 is MNHEY, CDR2 SVGAGI, per germline. This CDR3 spans 13 amino acids. DNA of the CDR3: TGTGCCAGCCGGTTGGGCTATATAGGCGGCTACACCTTC. Translated: CASRLGYIGGYTF.

The chain joins TRBV9 to TRBJ2-5; the D gene could be TRBD1 or TRBD2 (5 bases each). V gave up 0 bases and J gave up 4 bases, with 19 bases separating them. Germline V lookup: CDR1 SGDLS, CDR2 YYNGEE. The CDR3 is made up of 17 amino acids. The CDR3 DNA reads as TGTGCCAGCAGCGTAGCTCCGGCAGGGCGGGCCGGAGAGACCCAGTACTTC. Residues: CASSVAPAGRAGETQYF.

The J gene is TRBJ2-1, the V gene TRBV5-1, with 11 bases fitting TRBD2. The ends lost 2 bases at V and 5 bases at J; junction bases unmatched: 3. The CDR3 is made up of 15 amino acids. Germline-derived CDR1 and CDR2 are SGHRS and YFSETQ. Here the CDR3 DNA reads TGCGCCAGCAGCTTCGGGACTAGCGGCGACAATGAGCAGTTCTTC. Its translation: CASSFGTSGDNEQFF.

CDR3 nucleotide sequence: TGTGCCAGCACTACAACCGGGGATACGCAGTATTTT. Protein sequence: CASTTTGDTQYF. The rearrangement joins TRBV11-3 to TRBJ2-3; D is ambiguous. This CDR3 is built from 12 residues. V was shortened by 7 bases and J by 6 bases, with 11 bases between the two germline ends. CDR1 is SGHNT and CDR2 is YENEEA in the germline V gene.

J is TRBJ1-1 and V is TRBV14, with 8 nucleotides matching TRBD1. CDR3 length equals 13 residues. Unmatched junction bases numbered 4, after V lost 4 bases and J lost 6 bases. CDR1 is SGHDN, CDR2 FVKESK, per germline. The CDR3 sequence is CASSLTGGSEAFF. CDR3 in DNA: TGTGCCAGCAGCCTTACAGGGGGATCTGAAGCTTTCTTT.

This chain uses TRBV5-1 with TRBJ2-7; D remains ambiguous. The CDR3 spans 14 residues. Trimming took off 4 bases at V and 2 bases at J, with 13 bases between the two ends. Germline assignment: CDR1 SGHRS and CDR2 YFSETQ. CDR3 DNA sequence: TGCGCCAGCAGCCCAACCGCAGGCCCCTACGAGCAGTACTTC. This sequence encodes CASSPTAGPYEQYF.

This clone occurred once. The V gene is TRBV29-1, the J gene TRBJ2-2, with TRBD1 identical over 7 bases. V was pared by 5 bases and J by 5 bases, with 5 bases of the junction left unmatched. The CDR3 is 13 amino acids. Looked up from germline, CDR1 is SQVTM and CDR2 is ANQGSEA. The CDR3 sequence: CSVYDRATGELFF. In DNA form, the CDR3 reads TGCAGCGTTTATGACAGGGCAACCGGGGAGCTGTTTTTT.

This clone was detected only once. V gene TRBV11-2 combines with J gene TRBJ1-2, with 9 bases aligning to TRBD1. The V gene's germline CDR1 is SGHAT and CDR2 FQNNGV. This CDR3 is built from 12 residues. Trimming at V came to 6 bases and at J to 8 bases, leaving 4 bases not matched to a gene. CDR3 in DNA: TGTGCCAGCAGTAGACAGGGGGGCGGCTACACCTTC. Translating gives CASSRQGGGYTF.

This clone was counted once. The chain uses TRBV5-6 and TRBJ1-3; D is unclear. This CDR3 is 18 amino acids long. V lost 4 bases to trimming and J lost 0 bases, with 20 bases between them. The germline CDR1 and CDR2 sequences are SGHDT and YYEEEE. CDR3 in amino acids: CASSPNPRTGSSGNTIYF. The CDR3 DNA follows: TGTGCCAGCAGCCCGAACCCTAGGACTGGGAGCTCTGGAAACACCATATATTTT.

The rearrangement links TRBV11-3 to TRBJ2-1; no clear D. This CDR3 region has 16 residues. Looked up from germline, CDR1 is SGHNT and CDR2 is YENEEA. The V gene lost 0 bases and the J gene lost 4 bases, with 13 bases spanning the gap. CDR3 nucleotides: TGTGCCAGCAGCTTAGAGGTGTCAGACGGGTACAATGAGCAGTTCTTC. Translated: CASSLEVSDGYNEQFF.

The chain has TRBV11-2 and TRBJ2-7; 8 nucleotides match TRBD1. Per germline, CDR1 SGHAT and CDR2 FQNNGV. The CDR3 consists of 15 residues. The junction had 6 bases not matched to a gene; V was cut back by 5 bases and J by 0 bases. The CDR3 region has the DNA TGTGCCAGCAGCGCAAGCACAGGGGGCTCCTACGAGCAGTACTTC. Encoded protein: CASSASTGGSYEQYF. Supplemented by reference TRBV11-2 and TRBJ2-7, the full variable domain reads EAGVAQSPRYKIIEKRQSVAFWCNPISGHATLYWYQQILGQGPKLLIQFQNNGVVDDSQLPKDRFSAERLKGVDSTLKIQPAKLEDSAVYLCASSASTGGSYEQYFGPGTRLTVT.

The CDR3 bases are TGTGCCACCAGTGATTTTACGAGCAATCAGCCCCAGCATTTT. Translated, it gives CATSDFTSNQPQHF. The chain combines TRBV24-1 with TRBJ1-5, with D uncertain. Germline-derived CDR1 and CDR2 are KGHDR and SFDVKD. Trimming removed 1 base from V and 1 base from J, with 4 bases in between. CDR3 length equals 14 residues.

J is TRBJ1-6 and V is TRBV11-2; D is unresolved. Germline assignment: CDR1 SGHAT and CDR2 FQNNGV. The CDR3 contains 13 residues. The V end lost 1 base, the J end lost 9 bases, and 7 bases lay between the germline ends. The CDR3 protein is CASSLAPFSPLHF. The CDR3 DNA is TGTGCCAGCAGCTTAGCCCCTTTTTCACCCCTCCACTTT.

The chain uses TRBV5-4 and TRBJ1-5; TRBD1 matches 7 bases. Trimming took 0 bases from V and 7 from J; bases not matched to a gene: 1. Germline CDR1 SGHNT, CDR2 YYREEE (reference sequence). The CDR3 runs to 13 residues. CDR3 amino acids: CASSLDRGQPQHF. DNA for the CDR3: TGTGCCAGCAGCTTGGACAGGGGCCAGCCCCAGCATTTT.

J is TRBJ1-4 and V is TRBV5-1; a weak D match, TRBD1 (6 bases). CDR1 is SGHRS, CDR2 YFSETQ, per germline. The CDR3 totals 18 residues. Trimming cost V 3 bases and J 5 bases, with 23 bases left between them. The CDR3 loop is CASSSGQGHGGRNEKLFF. DNA for the CDR3: TGCGCCAGCAGCTCTGGTCAGGGACACGGGGGCCGCAATGAAAAACTGTTTTTT. The variable domain in full, with the rest retrieved from reference TRBV5-1 and TRBJ1-4, is KAGVTQTPRYLIKTRGQQVTLSCSPISGHRSVSWYQQTPGQGLQFLFEYFSETQRNKGNFPGRFSGRQFSNSRSEMNVSTLELGDSALYLCASSSGQGHGGRNEKLFFGSGTQLSVL.

The chain joins TRBV30 to TRBJ1-5; D is ambiguous. Germline loops: CDR1 GTSNPN, CDR2 SVGIG (reference sequence). Trimming shortened V by 5 bases and J by 1 base, and 9 bases separated the two germline ends. The CDR3 is 13 amino acids. The CDR3 DNA is TGTGCCTGGGGAGGTGGAAGCAATCAGCCCCAGCATTTT. Translated: CAWGGGSNQPQHF.

This rearrangement joins TRBV11-3 to TRBJ2-7, with 7 bases lining up with TRBD2. The V and J ends lost 1 base and 7 bases, in that order; junction bases with no gene match: 7. Germline loops: CDR1 SGHNT, CDR2 YENEEA. The length of the CDR3 is 14 residues. The CDR3, as DNA: TGTGCCAGCAGCTTAGTCGCGGGGGTTGGAGAGCAGTACTTC. Amino acid sequence: CASSLVAGVGEQYF. Supplemented by reference TRBV11-3 and TRBJ2-7, the full variable domain reads EAGVVQSPRYKIIEKKQPVAFWCNPISGHNTLYWYLQNLGQGPELLIRYENEEAVDDSQLPKDRFSAERLKGVDSTLKIQPAELGDSAVYLCASSLVAGVGEQYFGPGTRLTVT.

J is TRBJ2-5 and V is TRBV9; 10 bases match TRBD2. J gave up 5 bases and V 0 bases, and 7 bases lay outside the gene matches. Per germline, CDR1 SGDLS and CDR2 YYNGEE. The CDR3 contains 16 residues. The CDR3 DNA reads TGTGCCAGCAGCGTAGGAGGGCTAGCGGGGGCGGAGACCCAGTACTTC. Its translation: CASSVGGLAGAETQYF.

The rearrangement links TRBV4-1 to TRBJ2-5; no firm D call. Trimming took 4 bases from V and 1 from J, leaving 13 bases between them. The germline V gene encodes CDR1 MGHRA and CDR2 YSYEKL. The CDR3 spans 15 residues. Here the CDR3 DNA reads TGCGCCAGCAGCCCCCGGCGGAACCTCCAAGAGACCCAGTACTTC. It yields the protein CASSPRRNLQETQYF.

The rearrangement links TRBV9 to TRBJ2-1; D is undetermined. Deletions cut 0 bases from V and 6 bases from J, with 4 bases between. Germline V gives CDR1 SGDLS, CDR2 YYNGEE. This CDR3 spans 12 amino acids. CDR3 sequence reads: CASSVDFNEQFF. Here the CDR3 DNA reads TGTGCCAGCAGCGTAGACTTCAATGAGCAGTTCTTC.

This clone has only one observation. The genes are TRBV5-1 and TRBJ2-1, with D possibly matching TRBD2 (5 bases). The ends were cut back, 4 bases at V and 7 bases at J, with 15 bases in the middle. CDR3 size: 14 residues. Looked up from germline, CDR1 is SGHRS and CDR2 is YFSETQ. CDR3 in amino acids: CASSLGLPGNEQFF. The CDR3 DNA sequence: TGCGCCAGCAGCCTTGGACTCCCGGGGAATGAGCAGTTCTTC. The full variable domain, in which reference TRBV5-1 and TRBJ2-1 provide the parts outside the CDR3, is KAGVTQTPRYLIKTRGQQVTLSCSPISGHRSVSWYQQTPGQGLQFLFEYFSETQRNKGNFPGRFSGRQFSNSRSEMNVSTLELGDSALYLCASSLGLPGNEQFFGPGTRLTVL.

This sequence joins TRBV7-2 and TRBJ2-2; D remains unclear. With 4 bases removed from V and 4 bases from J, the gap between germline ends came to 13 bases. This CDR3 contains 15 residues. In germline, CDR1 is SGHTA, CDR2 FQGNSA. CDR3 DNA: TGTGCCAGCAGCTCGAGGCAGGCCACCACCGGGGAGCTGTTTTTT. Translating it yields CASSSRQATTGELFF.

This clone was picked up one time. This chain joins TRBV18 and TRBJ1-6, with D maybe TRBD1 (6 bases). The CDR3 contains 15 residues. CDR1 is KGHSH, CDR2 LQKENI, per germline. The V and J ends lost 6 bases and 7 bases respectively, with 16 bases between them. The CDR3 spells CASSQQGTENSPLHF. The CDR3 DNA follows: TGTGCCAGCTCTCAACAGGGAACTGAGAATTCACCCCTCCACTTT. The entire variable domain, with the rest obtained from reference TRBV18 and TRBJ1-6, is as follows: NAGVMQNPRHLVRRRGQEARLRCSPMKGHSHVYWYRQLPEEGLKFMVYLQKENIIDESGMPKERFSAEFPKEGPSILRIQQVVRGDSAAYFCASSQQGTENSPLHFGNGTRLTVT.

The V call is TRBV9, the J call TRBJ2-4, with D perhaps TRBD1 or TRBD2 (6 bases each). There are 17 residues in the CDR3. With 2 bases removed from V and 5 bases from J, the gap between germline ends came to 20 bases. Per germline, CDR1 SGDLS and CDR2 YYNGEE. The CDR3 loop reads CASSVREGGSGENIQYF. CDR3 bases: TGTGCCAGCAGCGTTAGAGAGGGGGGAAGTGGGGAAAACATTCAGTACTTC. Full variable domain (missing parts from reference TRBV9 and TRBJ2-4): DSGVTQTPKHLITATGQRVTLRCSPRSGDLSVYWYQQSLDQGLQFLIQYYNGEERAKGNILERFSAQQFPDLHSELNLSSLELGDSALYFCASSVREGGSGENIQYFGAGTRLSVL.

For this clone: The same CDR3 arises from other DNA sequences in this sample as well. The chain uses TRBV11-3 and TRBJ2-3; TRBD2 agrees at 7 bases. The CDR3 runs to 14 residues. The germline gives CDR1 SGHNT, CDR2 YENEEA. V gave up 3 bases and J gave up 0 bases; unmatched junction bases: 0. CDR3 sequence: CASSFGGSTDTQYF. The CDR3 coding sequence is TGTGCCAGCAGCTTCGGGGGGAGCACAGATACGCAGTATTTT. The complete variable domain, with remaining parts taken from reference TRBV11-3 and TRBJ2-3, reads EAGVVQSPRYKIIEKKQPVAFWCNPISGHNTLYWYLQNLGQGPELLIRYENEEAVDDSQLPKDRFSAERLKGVDSTLKIQPAELGDSAVYLCASSFGGSTDTQYFGPGTRLTVL.

In its sample, this clone was seen once. The rearrangement links TRBV5-5 to TRBJ1-5, with 8 bases aligning to TRBD1. Trimming removed 5 bases from V and 3 bases from J; junction bases left unmatched: 10. Per the germline V gene, CDR1 is SGHKS and CDR2 is YYEKEE (reference sequence). The CDR3 has 16 amino acids. In DNA form, the CDR3 reads TGTGCCAGCAGTCGTGGGACAGGTTCTCTCAATCAGCCCCAGCATTTT. Its translation is CASSRGTGSLNQPQHF.

The gene calls are TRBV2 and TRBJ1-6; D is perhaps TRBD1 (6 bases). The CDR3 spans 14 residues. V was cut by 4 bases and J by 10 bases, with 14 bases left in between. The germline V gene encodes CDR1 SNHLY and CDR2 FYNNEI. CDR3 amino acids: CASSGNRESSPLHF. CDR3 coding DNA: TGTGCCAGCAGTGGTAACAGGGAGTCGTCACCCCTCCACTTT.

The chain combines TRBV27 with TRBJ1-5; D remains unclear. This CDR3 comprises 15 residues. The ends were cut back, 1 base at V and 3 bases at J, with 10 bases in the middle. CDR1 and CDR2 (germline): MNHEY, SMNVEV (reference sequence). The CDR3 spells CASSLFGRNNQPQHF. The CDR3 DNA follows: TGTGCCAGCAGTTTATTCGGCAGAAACAATCAGCCCCAGCATTTT.